This T cell receptor (beta chain) is from a study of OX40 agonist ivuxolimab in advanced cancers. As for the study in general: The patients received ivuxolimab by intravenous route every 2 weeks at 0.01 to 10 mg/kg. The study's findings and limits: At 0.1 to 3.0 mg/kg and by week 6, CD4+ and CD8+ T cells in the blood had expanded clonally. Some patients who did not respond also had low normalized T-cell clonal expansion.

Regarding this clone: The antigen is undetermined.

The CDR3 spans 14 residues. Germline CDR1 is MNHNY and CDR2 is SVGAGI (reference sequence). Trimming took 2 bases from V and 5 from J; bases not matched to a gene: 4. The table came from immunoSEQ multiplex PCR; TCRdb's copy has only in-frame clones and leaves some out. The sample carries approximately 58,000 clones, approximately 89% recorded once. Here the sequenced sample was CD4+ or CD8+ T cells sorted from blood, taken in a trial of the OX40 agonist ivuxolimab. V gene TRBV6-6 combines with J gene TRBJ2-7; 9 nucleotides line up with TRBD2. The source is an adult with an advanced solid tumor such as melanoma, head and neck, liver or kidney cancer. CDR3 in DNA: TGTGCCAGCAGTTACCTTAGCGGGAGACACGAGCAGTACTTC. Its protein product is CASSYLSGRHEQYF.